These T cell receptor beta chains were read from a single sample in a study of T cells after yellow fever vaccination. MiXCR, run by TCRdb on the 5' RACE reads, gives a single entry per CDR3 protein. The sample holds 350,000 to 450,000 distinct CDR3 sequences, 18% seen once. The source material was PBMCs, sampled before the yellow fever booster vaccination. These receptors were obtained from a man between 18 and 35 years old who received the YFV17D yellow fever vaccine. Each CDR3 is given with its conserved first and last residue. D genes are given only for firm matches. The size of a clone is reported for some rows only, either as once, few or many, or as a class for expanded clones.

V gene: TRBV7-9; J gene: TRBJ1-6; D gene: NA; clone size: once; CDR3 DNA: TGTGCCAGCAGCTACCGGGTTTCACCCCTCCACTTT; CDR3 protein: CASSYRVSPLHF
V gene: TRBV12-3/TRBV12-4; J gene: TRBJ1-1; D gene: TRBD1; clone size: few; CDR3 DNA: TGTGCCAGCTCCCGGACAGGGGAAGGCACTGAAGCTTTCTTT; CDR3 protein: CASSRTGEGTEAFF
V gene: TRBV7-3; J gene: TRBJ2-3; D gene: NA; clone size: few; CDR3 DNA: TGTGCCAGCAGCGCGGGACCAGCGTTTAATACGCAGTATTTT; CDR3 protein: CASSAGPAFNTQYF
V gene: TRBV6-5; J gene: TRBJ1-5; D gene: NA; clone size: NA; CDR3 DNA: TGTGCCAGCAGTTACGCGTCAATGGGGCAGCCCCAGCATTTT; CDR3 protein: CASSYASMGQPQHF
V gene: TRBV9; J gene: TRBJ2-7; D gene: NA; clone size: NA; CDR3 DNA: TGTGCCAGCAGCGTAACCCCATCGCAGGGTGGGCAGTACTTC; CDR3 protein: CASSVTPSQGGQYF
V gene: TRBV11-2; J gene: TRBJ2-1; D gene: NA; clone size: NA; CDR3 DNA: TGTGCCAGCAGCTTATGGGGGGGCCCCTTGGATGAGCAGTTCTTC; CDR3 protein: CASSLWGGPLDEQFF
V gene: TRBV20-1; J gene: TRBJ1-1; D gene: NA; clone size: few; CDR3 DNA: TGCAGTGGGAAACCGGGACGGCGAGGGGGGACTGAAGCTTTCTTT; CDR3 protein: CSGKPGRRGGTEAFF
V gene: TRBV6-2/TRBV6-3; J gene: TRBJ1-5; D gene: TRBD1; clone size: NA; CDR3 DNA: TGTGCCAGCAGTGTACCGGGACAGCGTCAGCCCCAGCATTTT; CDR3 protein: CASSVPGQRQPQHF
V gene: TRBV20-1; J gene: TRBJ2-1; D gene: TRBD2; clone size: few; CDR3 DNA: TGCAGTGCTAGAAAACTAGCGGGGAAATCTGACCAAACCAATGAGCAGTTCTTC; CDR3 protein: CSARKLAGKSDQTNEQFF
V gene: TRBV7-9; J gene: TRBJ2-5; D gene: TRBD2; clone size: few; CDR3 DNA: TGTGCCAGCAGCTCGGGCAGTAGCGGGGGCTTCAAGACCCAGTACTTC; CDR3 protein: CASSSGSSGGFKTQYF
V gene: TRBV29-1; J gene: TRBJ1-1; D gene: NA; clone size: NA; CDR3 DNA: TGCAGCGTTGAGAGAAACATGAACACTGAAGCTTTCTTT; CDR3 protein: CSVERNMNTEAFF
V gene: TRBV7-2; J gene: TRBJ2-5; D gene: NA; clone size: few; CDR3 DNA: TGTGCCAGCAGCGACGATGTGGGGGGGACCCAGTACTTC; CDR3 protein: CASSDDVGGTQYF
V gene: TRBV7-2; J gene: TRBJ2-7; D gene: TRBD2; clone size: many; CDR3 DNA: TGTGCCAGCAGCTTAGTGGTGACTAGCGGTTACGAGCAGTACTTC; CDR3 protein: CASSLVVTSGYEQYF
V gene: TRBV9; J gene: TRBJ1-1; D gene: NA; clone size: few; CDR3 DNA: TGTGCCAGCGCTAACACCCGGGGGGCTGAAGCTTTCTTT; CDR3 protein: CASANTRGAEAFF
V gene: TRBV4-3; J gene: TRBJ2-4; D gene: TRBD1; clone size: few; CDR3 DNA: TGCGCCAGCAGCCAAGCCGGGACAGGGTGGAACATTCAGTACTTC; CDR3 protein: CASSQAGTGWNIQYF
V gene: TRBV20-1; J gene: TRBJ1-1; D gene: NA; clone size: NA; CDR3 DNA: TGCAGTGCTAGGAATATTGCCCTGAACACTGAAGCTTTCTTT; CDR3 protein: CSARNIALNTEAFF
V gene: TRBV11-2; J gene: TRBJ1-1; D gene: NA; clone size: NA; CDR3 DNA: TGTGCCAGCAGCTCCTTAGTCCAACCCTGGGTGAACACTGAAGCTTTCTTT; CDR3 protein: CASSSLVQPWVNTEAFF
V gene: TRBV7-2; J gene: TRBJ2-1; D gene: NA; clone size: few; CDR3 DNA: TGTGCCAGCAGCTTATTGAGCTATGAGCAGTTCTTC; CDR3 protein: CASSLLSYEQFF
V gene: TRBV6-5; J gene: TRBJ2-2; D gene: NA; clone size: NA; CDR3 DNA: TGTGCCAGCAGTTACTCGACGGGGGGCGGCGGGGAGCTGTTTTTT; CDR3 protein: CASSYSTGGGGELFF
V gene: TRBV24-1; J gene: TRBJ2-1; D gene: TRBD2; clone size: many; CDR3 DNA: TGTGCCACCAGTGACCCCGGGACTAGCGAGTTCTTC; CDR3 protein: CATSDPGTSEFF
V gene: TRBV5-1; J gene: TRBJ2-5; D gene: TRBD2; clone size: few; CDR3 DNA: TGCGCCAGCAGCTTAGGGACTAGCGGGGGAGGCGGCTCAGAGACCCAGTACTTC; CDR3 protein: CASSLGTSGGGGSETQYF
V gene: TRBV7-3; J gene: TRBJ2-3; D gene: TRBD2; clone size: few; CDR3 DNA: TGTGCCAGCAGCCTCAACGTCCCGGGGGGGACAGATACGCAGTATTTT; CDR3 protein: CASSLNVPGGTDTQYF
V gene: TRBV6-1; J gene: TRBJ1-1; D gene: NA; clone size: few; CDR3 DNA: TGTGCCAGCAGTGAGGAGGGTAGGGCTGAAGCTTTCTTT; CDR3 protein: CASSEEGRAEAFF
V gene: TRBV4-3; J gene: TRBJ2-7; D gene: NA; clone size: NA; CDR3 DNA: TGCGCCAGCAGCCAAGACCTCGGGCATCCCTACGAGCAGTACTTC; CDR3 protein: CASSQDLGHPYEQYF
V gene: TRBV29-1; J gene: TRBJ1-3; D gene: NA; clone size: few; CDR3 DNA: TGCAGCGTTGCTGCGGGGACTGGAAACACCATATATTTT; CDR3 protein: CSVAAGTGNTIYF
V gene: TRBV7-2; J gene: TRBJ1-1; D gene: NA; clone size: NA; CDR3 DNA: TGTGCCAGCATCTCACCTAGGGCTGAAGCTTTCTTT; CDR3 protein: CASISPRAEAFF
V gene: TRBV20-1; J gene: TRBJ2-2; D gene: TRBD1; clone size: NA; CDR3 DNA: TGCAGTGCTAGGGGCTGGGGACAGGGAAACACCGGGGAGCTGTTTTTT; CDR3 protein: CSARGWGQGNTGELFF
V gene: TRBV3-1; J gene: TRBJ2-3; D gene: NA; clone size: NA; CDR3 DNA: TGTGCCAGCAGCCCGGGACTCGCTGTGGGATATACGCAGTATTTT; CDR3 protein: CASSPGLAVGYTQYF
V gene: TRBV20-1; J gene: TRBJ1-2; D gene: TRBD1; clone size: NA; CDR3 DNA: TGTAGGGGGGGACAGGGGGACGGTCTACACTATGGCTACACCTTC; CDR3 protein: CRGGQGDGLHYGYTF
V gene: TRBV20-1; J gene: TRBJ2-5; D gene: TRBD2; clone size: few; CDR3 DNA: TGCAGTGCCCCCCGGGGGGGCGGGGAGACCCAGTACTTC; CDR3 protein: CSAPRGGGETQYF
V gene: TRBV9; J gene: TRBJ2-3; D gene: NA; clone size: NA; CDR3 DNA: TGTGCCAGCACTCAAGGGGATGAGGGCACAGATACGCAGTATTTT; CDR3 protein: CASTQGDEGTDTQYF
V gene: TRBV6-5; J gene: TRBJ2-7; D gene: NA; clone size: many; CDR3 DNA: TGTGCCAGCAGTTACGGGACCCCCCTCGGCGAGCAGTACTTC; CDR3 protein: CASSYGTPLGEQYF
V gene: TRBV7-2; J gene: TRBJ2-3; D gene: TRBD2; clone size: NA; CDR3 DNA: TGTGCCAGCAGGAAATATATCGGGGGGGCCCCCGATACGCAGTATTTT; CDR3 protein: CASRKYIGGAPDTQYF
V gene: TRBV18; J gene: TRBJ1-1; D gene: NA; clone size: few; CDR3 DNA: TGTGCCAGCTCACCACGGGGCAGTGGGGAGTTTTCAACTGAAGCTTTCTTT; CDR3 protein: CASSPRGSGEFSTEAFF
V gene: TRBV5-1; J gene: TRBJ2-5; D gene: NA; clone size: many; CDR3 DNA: TGCGCCAGCAGCTTGGGCCCAGGCCAAGAGACCCAGTACTTC; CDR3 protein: CASSLGPGQETQYF
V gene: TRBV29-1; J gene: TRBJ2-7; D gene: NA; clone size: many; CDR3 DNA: TGCAGCGTTAGTCAGAACTACGAGCAGTACTTC; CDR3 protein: CSVSQNYEQYF
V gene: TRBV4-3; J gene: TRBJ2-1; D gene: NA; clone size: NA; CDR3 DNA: TGCGCCAGCAGCCAACAATACGGAACTCCCCGGTTCTTC; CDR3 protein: CASSQQYGTPRFF
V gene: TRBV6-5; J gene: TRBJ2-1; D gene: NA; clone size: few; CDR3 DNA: TGTGCCAGCAACCAGGGAGGGGGCTCCTACAATGAGCAGTTCTTC; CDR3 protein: CASNQGGGSYNEQFF
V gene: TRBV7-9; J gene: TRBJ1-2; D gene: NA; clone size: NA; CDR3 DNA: TGTGCCAGCAGCTTAGTACTGCGGGGAGATGGCTACACCTTC; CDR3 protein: CASSLVLRGDGYTF
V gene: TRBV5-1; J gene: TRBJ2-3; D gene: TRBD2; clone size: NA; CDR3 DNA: TGCGCCAGCAGCTCGACTAGCTCGACAGATACGCAGTATTTT; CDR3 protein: CASSSTSSTDTQYF
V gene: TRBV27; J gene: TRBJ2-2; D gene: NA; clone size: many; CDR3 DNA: TGTGCCAGCAGTTTTTGGGGAACCGGGGAGCTGTTTTTT; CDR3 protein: CASSFWGTGELFF
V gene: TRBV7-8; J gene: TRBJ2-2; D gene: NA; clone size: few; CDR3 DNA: TGTGCCAGCAGCTTGAGGACTAAAACCACCGGGGAGCTGTTTTTT; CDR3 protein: CASSLRTKTTGELFF
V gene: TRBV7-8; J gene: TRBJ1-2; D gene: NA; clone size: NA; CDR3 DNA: TGTGCCAGCAGCTTATCTGAGGGGCTTTATGGCTACACCTTC; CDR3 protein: CASSLSEGLYGYTF
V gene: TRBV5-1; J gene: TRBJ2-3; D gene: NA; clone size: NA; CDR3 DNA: TGCGCCAGCAGCTTGGAATTAGGGGCGAGCACAGATACGCAGTATTTT; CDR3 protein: CASSLELGASTDTQYF
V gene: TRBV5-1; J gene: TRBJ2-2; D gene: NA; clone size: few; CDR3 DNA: TGCGCCAGCAGCTCCGGGGGCGCGGGGAACACCGGGGAGCTGTTTTTT; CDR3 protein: CASSSGGAGNTGELFF
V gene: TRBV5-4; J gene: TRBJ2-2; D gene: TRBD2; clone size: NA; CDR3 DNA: TGTGCCAGTAGCGGGGATTACACCGGGGAGCTGTTTTTT; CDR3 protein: CASSGDYTGELFF